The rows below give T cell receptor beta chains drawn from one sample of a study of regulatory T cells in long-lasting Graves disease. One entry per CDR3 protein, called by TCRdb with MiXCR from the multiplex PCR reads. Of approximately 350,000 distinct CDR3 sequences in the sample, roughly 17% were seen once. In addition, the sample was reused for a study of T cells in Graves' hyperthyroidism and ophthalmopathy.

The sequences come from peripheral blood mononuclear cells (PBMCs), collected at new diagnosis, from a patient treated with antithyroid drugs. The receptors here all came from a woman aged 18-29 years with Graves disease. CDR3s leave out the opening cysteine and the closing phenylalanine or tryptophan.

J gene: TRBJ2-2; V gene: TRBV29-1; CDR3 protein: SAPGQGNTGELF
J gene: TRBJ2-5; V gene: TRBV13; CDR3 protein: ASSDRGPQETQY
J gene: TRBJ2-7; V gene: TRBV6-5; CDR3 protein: ASSYLLERGHGTYEQY
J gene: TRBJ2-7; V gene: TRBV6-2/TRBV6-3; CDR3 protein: ASTSAYEQY
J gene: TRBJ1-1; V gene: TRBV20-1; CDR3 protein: SVGGNENTEAF
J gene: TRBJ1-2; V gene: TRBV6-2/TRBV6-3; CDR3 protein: ASSEGNYGYT
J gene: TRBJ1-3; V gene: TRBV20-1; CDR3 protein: SASGPAGSGNTIY
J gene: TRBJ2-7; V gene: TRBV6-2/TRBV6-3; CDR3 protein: ASSYVGGEQY
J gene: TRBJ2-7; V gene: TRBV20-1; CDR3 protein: SARVAGTYEQY
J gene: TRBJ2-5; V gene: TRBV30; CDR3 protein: AWNLAGGLETQY
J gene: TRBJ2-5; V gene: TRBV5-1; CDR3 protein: ASSLGAGETQY
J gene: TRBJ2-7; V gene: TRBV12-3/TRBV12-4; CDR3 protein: ASSLQARYEQY
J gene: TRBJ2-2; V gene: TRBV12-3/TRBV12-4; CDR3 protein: ASSRESGELF
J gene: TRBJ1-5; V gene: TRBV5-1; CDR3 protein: ASRDRENQPQH
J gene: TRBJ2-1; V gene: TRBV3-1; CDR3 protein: ASSQDTGGAPVSYNEQF
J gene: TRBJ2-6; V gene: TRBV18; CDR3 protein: ASSPGAGTGGSGANVLT
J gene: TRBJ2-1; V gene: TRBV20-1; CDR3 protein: SARDSGTSNNEQF
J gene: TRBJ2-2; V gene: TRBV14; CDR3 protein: ASSQDGFTGELF
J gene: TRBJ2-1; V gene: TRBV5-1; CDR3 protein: ASGTANYNEQF
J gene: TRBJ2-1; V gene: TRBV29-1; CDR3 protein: SVETFTVDNEQF
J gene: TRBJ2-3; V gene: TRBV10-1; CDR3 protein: ASRGLAGDVSVCTDTQY
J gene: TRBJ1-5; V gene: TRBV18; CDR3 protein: ASSPTGRGVGNQPQH
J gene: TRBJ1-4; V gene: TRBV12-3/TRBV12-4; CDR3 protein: ASSLRDTAAELF
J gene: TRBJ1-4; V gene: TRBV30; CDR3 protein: AWSGGPNEKLF
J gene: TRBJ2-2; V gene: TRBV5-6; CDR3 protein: ASSLRGLNTGELF
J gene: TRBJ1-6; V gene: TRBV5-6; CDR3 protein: ASSFGDPPLH
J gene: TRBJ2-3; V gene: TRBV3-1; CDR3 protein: ASSPGQVTQY
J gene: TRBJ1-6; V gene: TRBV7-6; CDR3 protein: ASSLGLGGARNNSPLH
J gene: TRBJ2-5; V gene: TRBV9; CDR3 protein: ASSVALSSQETQY
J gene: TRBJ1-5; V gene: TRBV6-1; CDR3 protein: ASSESGQPQH
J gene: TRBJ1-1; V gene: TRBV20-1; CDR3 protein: SARPRDNRGRLRSVAEAF
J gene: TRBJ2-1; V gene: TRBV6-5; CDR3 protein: ASSYATGVQNEQF
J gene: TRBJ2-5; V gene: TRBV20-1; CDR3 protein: SAPASGRPAWGGTQY
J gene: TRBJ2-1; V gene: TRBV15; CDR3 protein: ATSRGNGGEVQF
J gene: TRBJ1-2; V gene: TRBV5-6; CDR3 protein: ASSLTPMGGYT
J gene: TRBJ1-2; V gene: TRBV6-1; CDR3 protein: ASCREANYGYT